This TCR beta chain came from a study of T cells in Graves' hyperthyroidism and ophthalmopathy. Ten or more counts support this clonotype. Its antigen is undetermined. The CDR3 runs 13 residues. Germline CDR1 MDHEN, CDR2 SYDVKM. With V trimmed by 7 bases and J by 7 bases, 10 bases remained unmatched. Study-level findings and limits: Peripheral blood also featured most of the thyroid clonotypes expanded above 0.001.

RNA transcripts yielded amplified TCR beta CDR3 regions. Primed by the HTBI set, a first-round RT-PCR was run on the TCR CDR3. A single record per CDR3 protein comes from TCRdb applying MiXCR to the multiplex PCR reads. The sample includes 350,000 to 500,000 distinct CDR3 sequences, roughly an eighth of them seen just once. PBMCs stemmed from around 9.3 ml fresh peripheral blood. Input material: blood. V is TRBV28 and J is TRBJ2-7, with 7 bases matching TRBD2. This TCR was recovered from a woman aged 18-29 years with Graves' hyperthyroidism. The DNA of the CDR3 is TGTGCCAGCACCCCGGGAGGAACGGGGGAGCAGTACTTC. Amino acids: CASTPGGTGEQYF.